These 20 T cell receptor beta chains originate from one sample sequenced in a study of blood T cell repertoires in COVID-19. The protocol was immunoSEQ multiplex PCR, while the TCRdb copy is restricted to in-frame clones and leaves out a portion. The data show around 450,000 clones, around 87% seen once. The source material was PBMCs or T cells enriched from blood (not recorded which). The receptors come from a young woman who had recovered from COVID-19.

The chain carries TRBV24-1 and TRBJ1-1, with D possibly TRBD1 on 6 matching bases. This CDR3 region has 16 residues. V dropped 4 bases and J dropped 2 bases, with 16 bases sitting between them. The V gene's germline CDR1 is KGHDR and CDR2 SFDVKD. The CDR3 DNA sequence: TGTGCCACCAGTGACTCGTCGAAGGGGGTCAACACTGAAGCTTTCTTT. Translating it yields CATSDSSKGVNTEAFF.

The rearrangement uses TRBV13 and TRBJ2-3; D is possibly TRBD1 (6 bases). The CDR3 is 14 amino acids. Germline V gene lookup returns CDR1 PRHDT and CDR2 FYEKMQ (reference sequence). The ends were cut back, 4 bases at V and 3 bases at J, with 11 bases in the middle. CDR3 nucleotides: TGTGCCAGCAGCTCGACACAGGGAACAGATACGCAGTATTTT. This sequence encodes CASSSTQGTDTQYF. The full variable domain, with the rest looked up from reference TRBV13 and TRBJ2-3, is AAGVIQSPRHLIKEKRETATLKCYPIPRHDTVYWYQQGPGQDPQFLISFYEKMQSDKGSIPDRFSAQQFSDYHSELNMSSLELGDSALYFCASSSTQGTDTQYFGPGTRLTVL.

The table lists this clone with a few counts. The chain links TRBV7-2 to TRBJ2-6, with 8 bases lining up with TRBD1. This CDR3 is built from 19 residues. With V trimmed by 5 bases and J by 3 bases, 15 bases remained unmatched. The germline gives CDR1 SGHTA, CDR2 FQGNSA. In DNA, the CDR3 is TGTGCCAGCAGCCTCCGAGGCAGGGGGCTTACGAATGGGGCCAACGTCCTGACTTTC. It yields the protein CASSLRGRGLTNGANVLTF.

The chain has TRBV28 and TRBJ1-1, with D unclear. Germline CDR1 and CDR2: MDHEN and SYDVKM. V shed 6 bases and J shed 3 bases, with 17 bases lying between them. The CDR3 covers 15 residues. In DNA form, the CDR3 reads TGTGCCAGCAGGGGGAGGGCGGCCCAGGACACTGAAGCTTTCTTT. This codes for CASRGRAAQDTEAFF.

The chain has TRBV6-6 and TRBJ2-7, with 9 bases lining up with TRBD1. With V trimmed by 5 bases and J by 7 bases, 12 bases remained unmatched. In germline, CDR1 is MNHNY, CDR2 SVGAGI (reference sequence). CDR3 length: 15 amino acids. The CDR3 nucleotides read TGTGCCAGCAGTCTGTTCCGGGACAGGGCGGAAGAGCAGTACTTC. This gives the protein CASSLFRDRAEEQYF.

This chain uses TRBV6-4 with TRBJ1-2; 7 nucleotides align to TRBD1. Germline lookup yields CDR1 MRHNA and CDR2 SNTAGT. The CDR3 is 17 amino acids. Germline trimming cut 4 bases from V and 4 bases from J; bases unmatched to any gene: 15. CDR3 region: CASSAFLWRDSRYGYTF. CDR3 DNA: TGTGCCAGCAGTGCCTTTTTGTGGCGGGACAGCCGCTATGGCTACACCTTC.

This chain's CDR3 is CASSQIVPEAFF. In DNA form, the CDR3 reads TGCGCCAGCAGTCAGATAGTCCCTGAAGCTTTCTTT. The genes are TRBV23-1 and TRBJ1-1; D not resolved. TRBV23-1 is known as an ORF, though its function is uncertain. The V end was cut by 3 bases, the J end by 6 bases, with 8 bases between. The CDR3 is made up of 12 amino acids.

V usage is TRBV5-1 and J usage is TRBJ2-3; 7 positions agree with TRBD1. V lost 4 bases and J lost 0; bases outside the gene matches: 8. Germline loops: CDR1 SGHRS, CDR2 YFSETQ. The CDR3 has 16 amino acids. CDR3 residues: CASSLQGERSTDTQYF. DNA for the CDR3: TGCGCCAGCAGCCTGCAGGGGGAACGCAGCACAGATACGCAGTATTTT.

V and J are TRBV11-2 and TRBJ1-4, with TRBD1 matching 8 bases. From germline, CDR1 is SGHAT and CDR2 FQNNGV. Germline trimming cut 6 bases from V and 6 bases from J; bases unmatched to any gene: 6. CDR3 length equals 14 residues. CDR3 sequence: CASSSDRVYEKLFF. The CDR3 coding sequence is TGTGCCAGCAGTTCGGACAGGGTTTATGAAAAACTGTTTTTT. Full variable domain (missing parts from reference TRBV11-2 and TRBJ1-4): EAGVAQSPRYKIIEKRQSVAFWCNPISGHATLYWYQQILGQGPKLLIQFQNNGVVDDSQLPKDRFSAERLKGVDSTLKIQPAKLEDSAVYLCASSSDRVYEKLFFGSGTQLSVL.

J is TRBJ2-6 and V is TRBV28, with 10 nucleotides matching TRBD1. This CDR3 has 17 amino acids. After removal of 3 bases from V and 1 base from J, the junction contained 3 bases not matched to a gene. Looked up from germline, CDR1 is MDHEN and CDR2 is SYDVKM. The CDR3 nucleotides are TGTGCCAGCAGTTTTCTGGGACAGGGGTCTGGGGCCAACGTCCTGACTTTC. Its translation: CASSFLGQGSGANVLTF.

The J gene is TRBJ1-6, the V gene TRBV19; 12 bases match TRBD1. V shed 7 bases and J 5 bases; nucleotides not matched to a gene: 12. CDR1 is LNHDA, CDR2 SQIVND, per germline (reference sequence). There are 18 residues in the CDR3. CDR3 bases: TGTGCCAGTACAGCGGGACAGGGGGCCGAATCTAATAATTCACCCCTCCACTTT. Its translation is CASTAGQGAESNNSPLHF.

V and J are TRBV12-3 or TRBV12-4 and TRBJ1-3; 7 nucleotides match TRBD1. This CDR3 has 12 amino acids. V gave up 10 bases and J gave up 10 bases; unmatched junction bases: 10. The CDR3 is CATGGFSGTIYF. The CDR3 coding sequence is TGTGCCACAGGGGGATTTTCGGGGACCATATATTTT.

The chain recombines TRBV5-5 with TRBJ2-3, with TRBD2 as a possible D gene (5 bases). Per germline, CDR1 SGHKS and CDR2 YYEKEE (reference sequence). Trimming removed 0 bases at V and 1 base at J, with 9 bases between. This CDR3 comprises 15 residues. The CDR3 sequence: CASSLDGVGTDTQYF. DNA for the CDR3: TGTGCCAGCAGCTTGGACGGGGTGGGCACAGATACGCAGTATTTT.

CDR3 coding DNA: TGCGCCAGCAGCTTGGCACAGGGTCTAGACGAGCAGTACTTC. Protein: CASSLAQGLDEQYF. The V gene is TRBV5-1, the J gene TRBJ2-7; a weak D match, TRBD1 (6 bases). This CDR3 region has 14 residues. Trimming pared 0 bases from V and 5 bases from J, leaving 12 bases between. CDR1 SGHRS and CDR2 YFSETQ come from the germline V gene.

Comment on this clone: One end of the junction is discordant with germline, which a read error may explain. The chain has TRBV7-8 and TRBJ2-7; possibly TRBD1 for D (5 bases). Germline V gives CDR1 SGHVS, CDR2 FQNEAQ. The CDR3 contains 14 residues. The CDR3 DNA reads TGTGCCAGCAGCTTAGGAAGGGGCGGTTACGGGCAGTACTTC. Residues: CASSLGRGGYGQYF.

V and J are TRBV7-9 and TRBJ1-2; a weak D match, TRBD1 (6 bases). In germline, CDR1 is SEHNR, CDR2 FQNEAQ (reference sequence). The CDR3 is made up of 13 amino acids. V was cut by 6 bases and J by 2 bases, with 10 bases left in between. This CDR3 is CASSYGTNYGYTF. CDR3 in DNA: TGTGCCAGCAGTTACGGGACAAACTATGGCTACACCTTC.

In this sample, this clone turned up a few times. The V call is TRBV5-1, the J call TRBJ2-7; 9 positions match TRBD2. The CDR3 loop spans 14 amino acids. Trimming at V came to 7 bases and at J to 0 bases, leaving 5 bases not matched to a gene. The germline gives CDR1 SGHRS, CDR2 YFSETQ. The CDR3 is CASSSGGSSYEQYF. In DNA form, the CDR3 reads TGCGCCAGCTCAAGCGGGGGGAGCTCCTACGAGCAGTACTTC. The whole variable domain, filled in from reference TRBV5-1 and TRBJ2-7, reads KAGVTQTPRYLIKTRGQQVTLSCSPISGHRSVSWYQQTPGQGLQFLFEYFSETQRNKGNFPGRFSGRQFSNSRSEMNVSTLELGDSALYLCASSSGGSSYEQYFGPGTRLTVT.

V is TRBV7-9 and J is TRBJ1-5; 10 bases fit TRBD1. From germline, CDR1 is SEHNR and CDR2 FQNEAQ (reference sequence). V lost 6 bases to trimming and J lost 3 bases; unmatched junction nucleotides: 8. The CDR3 extends over 16 amino acids. The chain's CDR3 is CASSSDRGLYNQPQHF. Here the CDR3 DNA reads TGTGCCAGCAGTTCCGACAGGGGGCTCTACAATCAGCCCCAGCATTTT. The full variable domain, its missing parts supplied by reference TRBV7-9 and TRBJ1-5, is DTGVSQNPRHKITKRGQNVTFRCDPISEHNRLYWYRQTLGQGPEFLTYFQNEAQLEKSRLLSDRFSAERPKGSFSTLEIQRTEQGDSAMYLCASSSDRGLYNQPQHFGDGTRLSIL.

This sequence joins TRBV2 and TRBJ1-2; the D gene is possibly TRBD1 (5 bases). Germline V gene data show CDR1 as SNHLY and CDR2 as FYNNEI. The V and J ends lost 3 bases and 5 bases respectively, with 16 bases between them. The CDR3 covers 15 residues. CDR3 region: CASSELKGQGYGYTF. For the CDR3, the DNA is TGTGCCAGCAGTGAGTTAAAAGGGCAGGGTTATGGCTACACCTTC.

The chain has TRBV5-1 and TRBJ1-1; D not resolved. CDR3 length equals 13 residues. CDR1 is SGHRS, CDR2 YFSETQ, per germline. The V and J ends lost 5 bases and 5 bases respectively, with 13 bases between them. The CDR3: CASRTGGSTEAFF. Written as DNA, the CDR3 is TGCGCCAGCAGAACGGGTGGGAGTACTGAAGCTTTCTTT.